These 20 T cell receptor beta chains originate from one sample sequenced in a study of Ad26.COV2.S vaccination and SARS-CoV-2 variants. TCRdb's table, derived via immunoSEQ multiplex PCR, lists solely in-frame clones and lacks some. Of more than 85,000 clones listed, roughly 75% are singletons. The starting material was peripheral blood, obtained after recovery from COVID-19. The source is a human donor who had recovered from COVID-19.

CDR3 sequence: CSVRLAGGSTYEQYF. CDR3 coding DNA: TGCAGCGTCAGACTAGCGGGGGGGTCTACCTACGAGCAGTACTTC. V and J are TRBV29-1 and TRBJ2-7, with TRBD2 identical over 14 bases. CDR3 length: 15 amino acids. Germline V CDR1 and CDR2: SQVTM, ANQGSEA. V lost 6 bases and J lost 2; bases outside the gene matches: 6.

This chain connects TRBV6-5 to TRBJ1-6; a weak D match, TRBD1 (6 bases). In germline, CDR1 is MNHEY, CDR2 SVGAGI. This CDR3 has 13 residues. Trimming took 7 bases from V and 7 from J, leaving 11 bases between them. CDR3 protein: CASNGQMNSPLHF. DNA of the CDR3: TGTGCCAGCAATGGACAGATGAATTCACCCCTCCACTTT.

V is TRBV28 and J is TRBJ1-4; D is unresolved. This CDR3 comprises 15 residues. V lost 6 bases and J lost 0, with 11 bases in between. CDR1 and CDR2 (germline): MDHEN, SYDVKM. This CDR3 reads CASRLYPATNEKLFF. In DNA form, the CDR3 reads TGTGCCAGCAGATTGTATCCTGCAACTAATGAAAAACTGTTTTTT.

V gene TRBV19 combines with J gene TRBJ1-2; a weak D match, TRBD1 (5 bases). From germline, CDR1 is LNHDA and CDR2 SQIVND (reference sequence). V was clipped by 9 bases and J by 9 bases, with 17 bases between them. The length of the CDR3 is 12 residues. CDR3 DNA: TGTGCCAGCAGACGACGGGACGGTAGCTACACCTTC. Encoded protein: CASRRRDGSYTF.

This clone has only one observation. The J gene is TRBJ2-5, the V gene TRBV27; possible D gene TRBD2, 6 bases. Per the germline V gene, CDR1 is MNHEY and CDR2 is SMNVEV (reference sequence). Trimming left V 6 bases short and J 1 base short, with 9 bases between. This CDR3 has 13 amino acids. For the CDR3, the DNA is TGTGCCAGCAGCCGGGACTCCCAAGAGACCCAGTACTTC. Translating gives CASSRDSQETQYF.

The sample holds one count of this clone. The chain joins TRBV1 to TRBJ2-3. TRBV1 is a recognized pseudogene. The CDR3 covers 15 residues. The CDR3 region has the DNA TGCACCAGCAGCCAAGATCCGGCTGTTTATTGTCCTCAGTATTTT. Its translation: CTSSQDPAVYCPQYF.

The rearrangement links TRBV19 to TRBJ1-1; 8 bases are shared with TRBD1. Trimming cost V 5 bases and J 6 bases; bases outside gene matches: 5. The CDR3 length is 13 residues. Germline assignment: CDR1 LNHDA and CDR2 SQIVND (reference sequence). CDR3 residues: CASSADRGAEAFF. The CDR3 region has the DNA TGTGCCAGTAGTGCAGACAGGGGTGCTGAAGCTTTCTTT.

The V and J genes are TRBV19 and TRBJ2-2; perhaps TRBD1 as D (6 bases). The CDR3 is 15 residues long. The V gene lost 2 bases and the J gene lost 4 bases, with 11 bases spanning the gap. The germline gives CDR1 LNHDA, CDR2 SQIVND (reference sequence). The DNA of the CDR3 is TGTGCCAGTAGTATAACAGGGCTTTTCACCGGGGAGCTGTTTTTT. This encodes CASSITGLFTGELFF.

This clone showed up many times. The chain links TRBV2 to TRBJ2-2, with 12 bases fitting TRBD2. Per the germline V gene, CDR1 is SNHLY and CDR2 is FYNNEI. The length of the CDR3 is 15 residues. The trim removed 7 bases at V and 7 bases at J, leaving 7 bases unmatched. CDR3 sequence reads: CASNRLAGANGELFF. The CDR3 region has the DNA TGTGCCAGCAACCGACTAGCGGGGGCCAACGGGGAGCTGTTTTTT.

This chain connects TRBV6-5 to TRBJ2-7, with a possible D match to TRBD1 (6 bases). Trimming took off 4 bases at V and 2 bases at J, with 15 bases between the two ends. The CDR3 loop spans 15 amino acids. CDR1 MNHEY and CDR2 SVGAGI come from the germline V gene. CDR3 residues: CASSFRDTKTYEQYF. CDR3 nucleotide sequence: TGTGCCAGCAGTTTCCGGGACACCAAAACCTACGAGCAGTACTTC.

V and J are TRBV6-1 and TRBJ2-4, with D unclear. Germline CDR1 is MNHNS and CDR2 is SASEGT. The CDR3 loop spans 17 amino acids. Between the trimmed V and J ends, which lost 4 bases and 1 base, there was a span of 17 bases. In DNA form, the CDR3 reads TGTGCCAGCAGTGCCGCGGCCCCCCTCCTGGCCAAAAACATTCAGTACTTC. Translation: CASSAAAPLLAKNIQYF.

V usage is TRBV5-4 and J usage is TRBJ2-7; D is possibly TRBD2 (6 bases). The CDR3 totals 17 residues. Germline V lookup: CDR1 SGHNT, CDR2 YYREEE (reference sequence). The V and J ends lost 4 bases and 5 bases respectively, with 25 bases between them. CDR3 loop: CASSRGAGAGLPDEQYF. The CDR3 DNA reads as TGTGCCAGCAGCCGCGGGGCTGGTGCAGGGCTCCCTGACGAGCAGTACTTC. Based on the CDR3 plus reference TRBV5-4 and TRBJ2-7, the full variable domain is ETGVTQSPTHLIKTRGQQVTLRCSSQSGHNTVSWYQQALGQGPQFIFQYYREEENGRGNFPPRFSGLQFPNYSSELNVNALELDDSALYLCASSRGAGAGLPDEQYFGPGTRLTVT.

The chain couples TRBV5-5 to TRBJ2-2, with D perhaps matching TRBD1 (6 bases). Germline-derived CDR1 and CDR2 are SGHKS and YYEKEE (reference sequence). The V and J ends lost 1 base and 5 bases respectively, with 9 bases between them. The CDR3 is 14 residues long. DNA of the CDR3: TGTGCCAGCAGCTTGACAGGGAAAACCGGGGAGCTGTTTTTT. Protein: CASSLTGKTGELFF.

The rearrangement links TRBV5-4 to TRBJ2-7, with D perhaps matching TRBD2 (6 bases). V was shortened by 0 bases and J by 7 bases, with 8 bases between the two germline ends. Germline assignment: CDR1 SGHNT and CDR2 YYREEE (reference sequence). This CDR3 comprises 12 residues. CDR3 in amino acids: CASSLGAGEQYF. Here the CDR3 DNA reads TGTGCCAGCAGCTTGGGGGCGGGGGAGCAGTACTTC.

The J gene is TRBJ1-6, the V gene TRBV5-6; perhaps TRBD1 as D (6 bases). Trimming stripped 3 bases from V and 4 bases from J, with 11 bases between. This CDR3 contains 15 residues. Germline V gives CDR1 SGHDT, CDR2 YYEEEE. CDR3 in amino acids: CASSSQGLYNSPLHF. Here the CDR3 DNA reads TGTGCCAGCAGCTCCCAGGGGCTGTATAATTCACCCCTCCACTTT. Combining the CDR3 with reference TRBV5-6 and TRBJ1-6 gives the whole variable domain DAGVTQSPTHLIKTRGQQVTLRCSPKSGHDTVSWYQQALGQGPQFIFQYYEEEERQRGNFPDRFSGHQFPNYSSELNVNALLLGDSALYLCASSSQGLYNSPLHFGNGTRLTVT.

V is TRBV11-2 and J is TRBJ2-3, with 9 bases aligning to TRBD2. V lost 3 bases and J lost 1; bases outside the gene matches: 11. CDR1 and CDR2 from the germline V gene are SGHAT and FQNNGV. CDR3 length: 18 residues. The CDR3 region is CASSFQRGASVRTDTQYF. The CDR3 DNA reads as TGTGCCAGCAGCTTCCAGCGGGGGGCCTCGGTCCGCACAGATACGCAGTATTTT. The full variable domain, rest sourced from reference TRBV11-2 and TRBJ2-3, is EAGVAQSPRYKIIEKRQSVAFWCNPISGHATLYWYQQILGQGPKLLIQFQNNGVVDDSQLPKDRFSAERLKGVDSTLKIQPAKLEDSAVYLCASSFQRGASVRTDTQYFGPGTRLTVL.

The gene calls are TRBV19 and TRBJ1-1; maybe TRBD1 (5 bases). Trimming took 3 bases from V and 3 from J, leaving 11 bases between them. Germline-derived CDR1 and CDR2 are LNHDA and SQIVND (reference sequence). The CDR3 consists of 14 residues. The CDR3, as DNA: TGTGCCAGTAGTATTAAGGGGCCGGACACTGAAGCTTTCTTT. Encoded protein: CASSIKGPDTEAFF.

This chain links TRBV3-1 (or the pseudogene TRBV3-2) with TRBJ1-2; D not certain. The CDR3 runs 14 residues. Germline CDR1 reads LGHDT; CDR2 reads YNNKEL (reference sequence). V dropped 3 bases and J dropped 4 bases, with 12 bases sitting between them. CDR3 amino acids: CASSQRTDGYGYTF. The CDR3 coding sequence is TGTGCCAGCAGCCAGCGAACGGACGGCTATGGCTACACCTTC.

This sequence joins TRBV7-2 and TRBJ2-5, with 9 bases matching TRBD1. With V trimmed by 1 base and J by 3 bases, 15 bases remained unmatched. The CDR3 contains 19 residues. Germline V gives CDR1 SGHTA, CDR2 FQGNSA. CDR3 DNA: TGTGCCAGCAGCTTAGGGAGGGGGATATCCGGGACAGGGAAAGAGACCCAGTACTTC. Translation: CASSLGRGISGTGKETQYF.

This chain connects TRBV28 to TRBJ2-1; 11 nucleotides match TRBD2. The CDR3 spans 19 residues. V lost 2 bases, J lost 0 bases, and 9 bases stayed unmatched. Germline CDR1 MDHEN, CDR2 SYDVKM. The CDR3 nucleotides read TGTGCCAGCAGTTTAGGTCCTAGCGGGGGGCCGAGCTCCTACAATGAGCAGTTCTTC. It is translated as CASSLGPSGGPSSYNEQFF.